The T cell receptor (beta chain) under discussion was sequenced for a study of T cells in Graves' hyperthyroidism and ophthalmopathy. Regarding the study as a whole: Ophthalmopathy was told apart from stable hyperthyroidism by a 13 V-J model.

The germline gives CDR1 MDHEN, CDR2 SYDVKM. The CDR3 sequence is 12 residues long. Trimming cost V 7 bases and J 7 bases, with 14 bases left between them. Amplification yielded TCR beta CDR3 regions, with RNA transcripts as the source. The HTBI primer set was used in a first-round RT-PCR of the TCR CDR3. TCRdb reprocessed the multiplex PCR reads via MiXCR and lists one record per CDR3 protein. Here the sample spans around 350,000 distinct CDR3 sequences, approximately 20% being singletons. Thyroid ultrasound, orbital computed tomography, clinical symptoms, and serum thyroxine and TRAb underpinned diagnoses. To note about this clonotype: The antigen is not known.

The clonotype comes from a woman between 18 and 30 years old with Graves' hyperthyroidism. Sequenced input: blood. The gene calls are TRBV28 and TRBJ2-7; D gene uncertain. Written as DNA, the CDR3 is TGTGCCAGCAAGACTCACTTCGGGGAGCAGTACTTC. Its translation: CASKTHFGEQYF.